One sample yielded the 24 T cell receptor beta chains listed below, sequenced in a study of CD8+ T cells in alopecia areata. Sequencing relied on a cDNA template that was reverse transcribed from extracted RNA. Repertoires were generated with immunoSEQ multiplex PCR, while TCRdb's copy carries only in-frame clones and drops some. The sample lists 200,000 to 250,000 clones, approximately 61% occurring once. The specimen was CD4+ T cells sorted from blood, collected at week 0. The receptors were gathered from a human donor with alopecia areata.

This clone has only a few counts. The rearrangement joins TRBV18 to TRBJ1-6; weak D call: TRBD1 (6 bases). V gave up 1 base and J gave up 9 bases, with 16 bases separating them. CDR1 and CDR2 (germline): KGHSH, LQKENI. The CDR3 extends over 16 amino acids. In nucleotides, the CDR3 is TGTGCCAGCTCACCACAATCACAGGGAAGAAGTTCACCCCTCCACTTT. It encodes CASSPQSQGRSSPLHF.

This chain joins TRBV5-1 and TRBJ2-5; D is possibly TRBD2 (6 bases). This CDR3 has 14 amino acids. The V gene's germline CDR1 is SGHRS and CDR2 YFSETQ. The ends were cut back, 4 bases at V and 5 bases at J, with 15 bases in the middle. The CDR3 DNA sequence: TGCGCCAGCAGCCACTTATCGGCGGGGGAGACCCAGTACTTC. It translates to CASSHLSAGETQYF.

This clone appeared a few times. As the CDR3 is not closed by the conserved phenylalanine or tryptophan, this likely results from a read error. No DNA is shown, since the ends of the CDR3 on it are uncertain; the CDR3 is the one TCRdb lists. The chain combines TRBV20-1 with TRBJ1-2; the table's D gene call, TRBD1, was not cross checked with the DNA. Germline V gene data show CDR1 as DFQATT and CDR2 as SNEGSKA (reference sequence). The CDR3 is 11 amino acids in total, end residues counted. The CDR3: CSARVSDRVVL.

The sample holds a few counts of this clone. J is TRBJ2-3 and V is TRBV29-1; 7 bases map to TRBD1. The CDR3 sequence is 14 residues long. The ends lost 4 bases at V and 0 bases at J; junction bases unmatched: 4. Germline CDR1 and CDR2: SQVTM and ANQGSEA. CDR3 nucleotide sequence: TGCAGCGTTGTAACACAGGGGAGCACAGATACGCAGTATTTT. It yields the protein CSVVTQGSTDTQYF.

This chain joins TRBV30 and TRBJ1-2; 7 nucleotides align to TRBD1. Per germline, CDR1 GTSNPN and CDR2 SVGIG (reference sequence). The length of the CDR3 is 14 residues. Trimming cost V 0 bases and J 5 bases; bases outside gene matches: 6. The DNA for the CDR3 is TGTGCCTGGAGTGTATATTTGGGACAGTATGGCTACACCTTC. Protein sequence: CAWSVYLGQYGYTF.

The genes are TRBV29-1 and TRBJ2-1; TRBD2 agrees at 10 bases. There are 15 residues in the CDR3. Germline CDR1 is SQVTM and CDR2 is ANQGSEA. With 7 bases clipped from V and 12 bases from J, the junction kept 18 bases outside the gene matches. In DNA form, the CDR3 reads TGCAGCGCCGGCGGGCTAGCGGGAGAACGAGGGCGGCAGTTCTTC. This encodes CSAGGLAGERGRQFF.

The chain joins TRBV2 to TRBJ2-1; the D gene is possibly TRBD2 (6 bases). The CDR3 totals 13 residues. Germline assignment: CDR1 SNHLY and CDR2 FYNNEI. V shed 7 bases and J shed 2 bases, with 9 bases lying between them. The chain's CDR3 is CASKPGAYNEQFF. CDR3 coding DNA: TGTGCCAGCAAGCCGGGAGCCTACAATGAGCAGTTCTTC.

V and J are TRBV7-9 and TRBJ1-1; D may be TRBD1 (5 bases). Trimming removed 4 bases at V and 6 bases at J, with 15 bases between. CDR1 and CDR2 (germline): SEHNR, FQNEAQ (reference sequence). CDR3 length: 14 residues. In nucleotides, the CDR3 is TGTGCCAGCAGCTCCAGGGCGGGGCCGGCTGAAGCTTTCTTT. Its translation: CASSSRAGPAEAFF. Full variable domain (remainder filled in from reference TRBV7-9 and TRBJ1-1): DTGVSQNPRHKITKRGQNVTFRCDPISEHNRLYWYRQTLGQGPEFLTYFQNEAQLEKSRLLSDRFSAERPKGSFSTLEIQRTEQGDSAMYLCASSSRAGPAEAFFGQGTRLTVV.

V and J are TRBV30 and TRBJ1-2; D is possibly TRBD1 (5 bases). Germline V gene data show CDR1 as GTSNPN and CDR2 as SVGIG (reference sequence). The length of the CDR3 is 12 residues. V lost 3 bases to trimming and J lost 2 bases, with 7 bases between them. CDR3 nucleotide sequence: TGTGCCTGGAGGACAGTCAACTATGGCTACACCTTC. This sequence encodes CAWRTVNYGYTF.

This chain links TRBV15 with TRBJ2-7, with D tentatively TRBD2 (6 bases). The CDR3 totals 17 residues. The ends were cut back, 3 bases at V and 0 bases at J, with 18 bases in the middle. Per the germline V gene, CDR1 is LNHNV and CDR2 is YYDKDF (reference sequence). CDR3 residues: CATSRDTTTRTSYEQYF. CDR3 in DNA: TGTGCCACCAGCAGGGATACGACGACTAGAACCTCCTACGAGCAGTACTTC.

The chain joins TRBV29-1 to TRBJ2-2, with D unresolved. The V and J ends lost 4 bases and 5 bases respectively, with 11 bases between them. Germline V gene sequence: CDR1 SQVTM, CDR2 ANQGSEA. CDR3 size: 13 residues. The CDR3 here is CSVAQDPTGELFF. CDR3 in DNA: TGCAGCGTTGCGCAGGATCCGACCGGGGAGCTGTTTTTT.

In this sample, this clone turned up many times. The V and J genes are TRBV27 and TRBJ1-3; the match to TRBD1 covers 8 bases. CDR1 MNHEY and CDR2 SMNVEV come from the germline V gene (reference sequence). The ends lost 6 bases at V and 1 base at J; junction bases unmatched: 11. The CDR3 length is 17 residues. CDR3 sequence reads: CASSTYDRGRSGNTIYF. The CDR3 nucleotides read TGTGCCAGCAGCACATATGACAGGGGAAGATCTGGAAACACCATATATTTT.

The chain employs TRBV13 and TRBJ1-2, with D possibly matching TRBD1 (5 bases). CDR3 size: 14 residues. The germline V and J ends were trimmed by 0 bases and 6 bases, with 11 bases remaining between them. Germline V gives CDR1 PRHDT, CDR2 FYEKMQ (reference sequence). CDR3 sequence: CASSLGPGNDGYTF. The DNA of the CDR3 is TGTGCCAGCAGCTTAGGGCCAGGGAATGATGGCTACACCTTC.

The chain employs TRBV30 and TRBJ2-7, with TRBD2 identical over 10 bases. The germline V gene has CDR1 GTSNPN and CDR2 SVGIG (reference sequence). The length of the CDR3 is 13 residues. Trimming took 6 bases from V and 6 from J; bases not matched to a gene: 8. The CDR3 loop reads CACGSGRVREQYF. For the CDR3, the DNA is TGTGCCTGTGGCAGCGGGAGGGTCCGCGAGCAGTACTTC.

The rearrangement uses TRBV29-1 and TRBJ2-7; 8 positions match TRBD1. Germline-derived CDR1 and CDR2 are SQVTM and ANQGSEA. The CDR3 covers 14 residues. V dropped 4 bases and J dropped 3; count of bases not matched to a gene: 8. The CDR3 is CSVVGRGQGYEQYF. As DNA, the CDR3 is TGCAGCGTTGTCGGCAGGGGGCAGGGCTACGAGCAGTACTTC.

As to this clone: No DNA is shown, since the ends of the CDR3 on it are uncertain; the CDR3 is the one TCRdb lists. V usage is TRBV7-8 and J usage is TRBJ2-5; the table names TRBD2, a call not compared with the DNA. The CDR3 is made up of 9 amino acids, end residues included. Germline CDR1 reads SGHVS; CDR2 reads FQNEAQ. The CDR3 sequence: CASSTSCDF.

The CDR3 spells CASSQYRLARNEQFF. CDR3 nucleotides: TGTGCCAGCAGTCAATATAGACTAGCGAGGAATGAGCAGTTCTTC. This sequence joins TRBV7-3 and TRBJ2-1, with 8 bases lining up with TRBD2. The germline gives CDR1 SGHTA, CDR2 FQGTGA. CDR3 length: 15 residues. V gave up 6 bases and J gave up 7 bases; unmatched junction bases: 11.

Only a few counts were recorded for this clone. The chain combines TRBV5-1 with TRBJ2-7, with a weak D call TRBD1 (6 bases). Trimming took off 5 bases at V and 5 bases at J, with 8 bases between the two ends. The germline gives CDR1 SGHRS, CDR2 YFSETQ. This CDR3 is 11 amino acids long. The CDR3 spells CASRWGHEQYF. CDR3 in DNA: TGCGCCAGCAGATGGGGGCACGAGCAGTACTTC.

V is TRBV6-1 and J is TRBJ2-6, with a weak D call TRBD1 (5 bases). The CDR3 sequence is 17 residues long. Germline V CDR1 and CDR2: MNHNS, SASEGT. The V gene lost 3 bases and the J gene lost 1 base, with 13 bases spanning the gap. The CDR3: CASSDRVDSSGANVLTF. CDR3 bases: TGTGCCAGCAGTGACAGGGTTGACTCTTCTGGGGCCAACGTCCTGACTTTC.

A word on this clone: Other nucleotide sequences in the sample specify the same CDR3. The CDR3 loop reads CASSSGQGGYGYTF. The CDR3 nucleotides read TGTGCCAGCAGCTCTGGACAGGGAGGCTATGGCTACACCTTC. This chain uses TRBV7-9 with TRBJ1-2; 8 bases map to TRBD1. The CDR3 has 14 amino acids. Trimming removed 4 bases from V and 4 bases from J; junction bases left unmatched: 5. Germline V gives CDR1 SEHNR, CDR2 FQNEAQ (reference sequence).

The V gene is TRBV4-1, the J gene TRBJ1-1, with a possible D match to TRBD1 (6 bases). V lost 4 bases and J 1 base, leaving 16 bases between the germline ends. The CDR3 contains 16 residues. Germline-derived CDR1 and CDR2 are MGHRA and YSYEKL. The CDR3 spells CASSPTGTGRNTEAFF. The CDR3, as DNA: TGCGCCAGCAGCCCCACCGGAACAGGGAGGAACACTGAAGCTTTCTTT.

The chain has TRBV30 and TRBJ2-6; D gene uncertain. The CDR3 has 13 amino acids. With 5 bases removed from V and 0 bases from J, the gap between germline ends came to 5 bases. The germline gives CDR1 GTSNPN, CDR2 SVGIG (reference sequence). Here the CDR3 DNA reads TGTGCCTGGCGGCCCTCTGGGGCCAACGTCCTGACTTTC. Its translation: CAWRPSGANVLTF. The variable domain in full, completed from reference TRBV30 and TRBJ2-6, reads SQTIHQWPATLVQPVGSPLSLECTVEGTSNPNLYWYRQAAGRGLQLLFYSVGIGQISSEVPQNLSASRPQDRQFILSSKKLLLSDSGFYLCAWRPSGANVLTFGAGSRLTVL.

This sequence joins TRBV25-1 and TRBJ2-2, with D possibly matching TRBD1 (6 bases). CDR1 and CDR2 from the germline V gene are MGHDK and SYGVNS. The CDR3 spans 15 residues. Trimming took off 5 bases at V and 4 bases at J, with 14 bases between the two ends. The chain's CDR3 is CASSRQTGFTGELFF. The DNA of the CDR3 is TGTGCCAGCAGTCGGCAAACAGGGTTCACCGGGGAGCTGTTTTTT. The variable domain in full, completed from reference TRBV25-1 and TRBJ2-2, reads EADIYQTPRYLVIGTGKKITLECSQTMGHDKMYWYQQDPGMELHLIHYSYGVNSTEKGDLSSESTVSRIRTEHFPLTLESARPSHTSQYLCASSRQTGFTGELFFGEGSRLTVL.

With respect to this clone: Distinct nucleotide sequences in the sample also encode this CDR3. The chain has TRBV5-1 and TRBJ2-5; D call uncertain. The CDR3 consists of 12 residues. Trimming stripped 4 bases from V and 1 base from J, with 5 bases between. CDR1 is SGHRS, CDR2 YFSETQ, per germline. The CDR3, as DNA: TGCGCCAGCAGCCCCCTCCAAGAGACCCAGTACTTC. This encodes CASSPLQETQYF.